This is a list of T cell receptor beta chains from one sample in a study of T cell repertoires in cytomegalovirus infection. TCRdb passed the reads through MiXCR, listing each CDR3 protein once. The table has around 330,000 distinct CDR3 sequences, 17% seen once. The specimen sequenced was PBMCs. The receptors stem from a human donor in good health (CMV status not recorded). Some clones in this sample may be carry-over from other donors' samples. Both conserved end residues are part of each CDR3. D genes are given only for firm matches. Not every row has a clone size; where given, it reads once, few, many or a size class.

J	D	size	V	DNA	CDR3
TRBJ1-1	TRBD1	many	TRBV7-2	TGTGCCAGCAGCTTAGCGGGGGGACAGGGGCTGAACACTGAAGCTTTCTTT	CASSLAGGQGLNTEAFF
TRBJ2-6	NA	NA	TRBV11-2	TGTGCCAGCAGCTTAAAAGGGTTCCTATCTGGGGCCAACGTCCTGACTTTC	CASSLKGFLSGANVLTF
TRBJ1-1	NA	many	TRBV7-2	TGTGCCAGCAGCTTCTGGATGGAGGGCTGGGACACTGAAGCTTTCTTT	CASSFWMEGWDTEAFF
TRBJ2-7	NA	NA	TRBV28	TGTGCCAGCAGTGAACCCGGGACAAAGTTCGAGCAGTACTTC	CASSEPGTKFEQYF
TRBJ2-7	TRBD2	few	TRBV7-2	TGTGCCAGCAGCTTAGGACCTCCGGGGGGTAGCTACGAGCAGTACTTC	CASSLGPPGGSYEQYF
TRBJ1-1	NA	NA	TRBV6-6	TGTGCCAGCAGTTACTCGATTGTGTCCCAACGCACTGAAGCTTTCTTT	CASSYSIVSQRTEAFF
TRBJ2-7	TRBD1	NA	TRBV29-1	TGCAGCGCGAAGGACAGGACCTACGAGCAGTACTTC	CSAKDRTYEQYF
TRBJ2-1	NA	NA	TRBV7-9	TGTGCCAGCAGCTCTGTTTCGGGCGGGGCTAATGAGCAGTTCTTC	CASSSVSGGANEQFF
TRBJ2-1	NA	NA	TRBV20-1	TGCAGTGCCATTGATGGGGGAAGCTCCTACAATGAGCAGTTCTTC	CSAIDGGSSYNEQFF
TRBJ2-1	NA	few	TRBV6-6	TGTGCCAGCAGTTCTCAGACACGGGAGCAGTTCTTC	CASSSQTREQFF
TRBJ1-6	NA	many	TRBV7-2	TGTGCCAGCAGCTTGAGGGCAGGGGATAATTCACCCCTCCACTTT	CASSLRAGDNSPLHF
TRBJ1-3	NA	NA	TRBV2	TGTGCCAGCAGAAGGGACCAAGCCCAAGTGTCCTCTGGAAACACCATATATTTT	CASRRDQAQVSSGNTIYF
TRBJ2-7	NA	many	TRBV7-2	TGTGCCAGCAGTTTATCACTACCGCCCGGGACAAACTCCTACGAGCAGTACTTC	CASSLSLPPGTNSYEQYF
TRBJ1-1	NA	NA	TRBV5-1	TGCGCCAGCAGCTTGGCCGGAGGAGACACTGAAGCTTTCTTT	CASSLAGGDTEAFF